A selection of T cell receptor beta chains follows, all from one sample in a study of T-cell reconstitution after alpha-beta-depleted transplantation in children. One entry per CDR3 protein, called by TCRdb with MiXCR from the PCR reads. The data contain around 600,000 distinct CDR3 sequences, roughly a tenth of them singletons. Source: PBMCs from the stem cell graft donor, taken from the stem cell graft. All receptors derive from a human donor who donated a stem cell graft to a child with acute myeloid leukemia. CDR3s include the opening cysteine and the closing phenylalanine or tryptophan. The order of the fields is clone size, V gene, J gene, D gene, CDR3 protein, CDR3 DNA. A D gene is named only where the DNA matches it firmly. Rows give clone size only sometimes, using once, few, many, or a class for an expanded clone.

clone_size: few; v_call: TRBV29-1; j_call: TRBJ1-4; d_call: .; cdr3_aa: CSVGGAGIESLFF; cdr3_nt: TGCAGCGTTGGGGGCGCCGGCATCGAATCTCTGTTTTTT
clone_size: few; v_call: TRBV2; j_call: TRBJ2-1; d_call: TRBD1; cdr3_aa: CASSPGQGWVNEQFF; cdr3_nt: TGTGCCAGCAGCCCTGGACAGGGTTGGGTCAATGAGCAGTTCTTC
clone_size: few; v_call: TRBV28; j_call: TRBJ2-1; d_call: .; cdr3_aa: CASSLFQREQFF; cdr3_nt: TGTGCCAGCAGTTTATTCCAGCGTGAGCAGTTCTTC
clone_size: few; v_call: TRBV7-9; j_call: TRBJ1-2; d_call: .; cdr3_aa: CASSTSSGYTF; cdr3_nt: TGTGCCAGCAGCACCTCCTCTGGCTACACCTTC
clone_size: few; v_call: TRBV30; j_call: TRBJ2-1; d_call: .; cdr3_aa: CAWSLVGNEQFF; cdr3_nt: TGTGCCTGGAGTTTGGTAGGGAATGAGCAGTTCTTC
clone_size: few; v_call: TRBV7-8; j_call: TRBJ2-5; d_call: TRBD1; cdr3_aa: CASSLRRDRGQETQYF; cdr3_nt: TGTGCCAGCAGCTTACGCCGGGACAGGGGACAAGAGACCCAGTACTTC
clone_size: .; v_call: TRBV20-1; j_call: TRBJ2-1; d_call: TRBD2; cdr3_aa: CSVPTSGSTGEQFF; cdr3_nt: TGCAGTGTCCCGACTAGCGGGAGTACGGGTGAGCAGTTCTTC
clone_size: many; v_call: TRBV6-6; j_call: TRBJ2-3; d_call: .; cdr3_aa: CASSPPTADTQYF; cdr3_nt: TGTGCCAGCAGTCCCCCGACAGCGGATACGCAGTATTTT
clone_size: few; v_call: TRBV7-9; j_call: TRBJ2-7; d_call: TRBD2; cdr3_aa: CASSSVAGKPEQYF; cdr3_nt: TGTGCCAGCAGCTCCGTAGCGGGAAAGCCCGAGCAGTACTTC
clone_size: few; v_call: TRBV6-5; j_call: TRBJ2-2; d_call: .; cdr3_aa: CASSYRGFAGELFF; cdr3_nt: TGTGCCAGCAGTTACCGGGGTTTCGCCGGGGAGCTGTTTTTT
clone_size: .; v_call: TRBV7-2; j_call: TRBJ2-2; d_call: .; cdr3_aa: CASSLGYRTGELFF; cdr3_nt: TGTGCCAGCAGCCTAGGGTATCGGACCGGGGAGCTGTTTTTT
clone_size: .; v_call: TRBV25-1; j_call: TRBJ2-5; d_call: .; cdr3_aa: CASSFGSVETQYF; cdr3_nt: TGTGCCAGCAGTTTTGGTAGCGTCGAGACCCAGTACTTC
clone_size: .; v_call: TRBV14; j_call: TRBJ2-7; d_call: .; cdr3_aa: CASSQEAGLGYYEQYF; cdr3_nt: TGTGCCAGCAGCCAAGAGGCGGGGTTGGGATACTACGAGCAGTACTTC
clone_size: few; v_call: TRBV13; j_call: TRBJ2-6; d_call: .; cdr3_aa: CASSPSTGVVGANVLTF; cdr3_nt: TGTGCCAGCAGCCCCTCTACGGGAGTAGTTGGGGCCAACGTCCTGACTTTC
clone_size: .; v_call: TRBV30; j_call: TRBJ2-1; d_call: .; cdr3_aa: CAWSGSYNEQFF; cdr3_nt: TGTGCCTGGAGTGGCAGCTACAATGAGCAGTTCTTC
clone_size: .; v_call: TRBV4-3; j_call: TRBJ2-3; d_call: TRBD2; cdr3_aa: CASSREGLAGPSQYF; cdr3_nt: TGCGCCAGCAGCCGAGAAGGACTAGCGGGGCCGTCGCAGTATTTT
clone_size: many; v_call: TRBV7-6; j_call: TRBJ2-1; d_call: .; cdr3_aa: CASSLAKAGEQFF; cdr3_nt: TGTGCCAGCAGCTTAGCTAAGGCGGGTGAGCAGTTCTTC
clone_size: many; v_call: TRBV21-1; j_call: TRBJ2-7; d_call: .; cdr3_aa: CASWRYSYEQYF; cdr3_nt: TGTGCCAGTTGGCGATACTCCTACGAGCAGTACTTC
clone_size: .; v_call: TRBV20-1; j_call: TRBJ1-1; d_call: TRBD1; cdr3_aa: CSDQPTGGFTEAFF; cdr3_nt: TGCAGTGACCAGCCGACAGGGGGCTTTACTGAAGCTTTCTTT
clone_size: many; v_call: TRBV20-1; j_call: TRBJ2-2; d_call: TRBD2; cdr3_aa: CSASPGGTTGELFF; cdr3_nt: TGCAGTGCTAGTCCGGGAGGTACCACCGGGGAGCTGTTTTTT
clone_size: few; v_call: TRBV7-3; j_call: TRBJ2-3; d_call: .; cdr3_aa: CASSSRRGGDTQYF; cdr3_nt: TGTGCCAGCAGCTCCCGTCGGGGCGGAGATACGCAGTATTTT